This T cell receptor beta chain was retrieved from a study of beta chain features in type 1 diabetes. Trimming removed 1 base from V and 10 bases from J, with 12 bases in between. The CDR3 is made up of 13 amino acids. CDR1 and CDR2 from the germline V gene are SGHTA and FQGNSA. Comments on this clone: Its antigen is undetermined.

Findings and limits, study-wide: The naive, central memory and Treg TCRB repertoires of patients appeared to be more similar to one another than those of healthy donors. Patients with Type 1 diabetes showed moderately but significantly shorter TCRB CDR3s in all four CD4+ subsets.

The authors reverse transcribed all of the isolated RNA, so sequencing captured expressed TCRB transcripts. Only in-frame clones appear in the TCRdb table, and some are missing; sequencing was by immunoSEQ multiplex PCR. This sample has some 23,000 clones; 55% to 70% occur once, and the top ten carry about 1%. The sequence was obtained from a woman aged 40 to 55 with type 1 diabetes. The chain employs TRBV7-2 and TRBJ2-3, with a tentative D call TRBD2 (6 bases). Sequenced material: stem cell memory CD4+ T cells from blood. CDR3 coding DNA: TGTGCCAGCAGCTTAGGAAGGCGGGACCCGCAGTATTTT. Amino acid sequence: CASSLGRRDPQYF.